This T cell receptor beta chain was identified in a study of blood T cell repertoires in COVID-19. Study summary: The samples span acute and convalescent COVID-19 from the United States, Italy and Spain. T cells, B-cell-depleted T cells, or PBMCs provided the cDNA or gDNA that served as material.

This clone was recorded once. Looked up from germline, CDR1 is SGHRS and CDR2 is YFSETQ. This CDR3 region has 13 residues. V shed 8 bases, J shed 3 bases, and the junction held 4 bases outside the gene matches. Profiling relied on immunoSEQ multiplex PCR, and the TCRdb table lists in-frame clones only, not all of them. This table has fewer than 300,000 clones, approximately 85% appearing once. This TCR derives from a man in his forties or fifties with active or convalescent COVID-19. V gene TRBV5-1 combines with J gene TRBJ1-5; 8 nucleotides line up with TRBD1. The source material was peripheral blood. The CDR3 is CASRQGNNQPQHF. CDR3 nucleotide sequence: TGCGCCAGTAGACAGGGGAACAATCAGCCCCAGCATTTT.